The source of this TCR beta chain is a study of CD8 T cells in ankylosing spondylitis. This clonotype was seen many times. The germline CDR1 and CDR2 sequences are LGHNA and YSLEER. This CDR3 contains 13 residues. V dropped 4 bases and J dropped 5 bases, with 10 bases sitting between them. In TCRdb, the 5' RACE reads were re-called with MiXCR into one record per CDR3 protein. This repertoire shows around 130,000 distinct CDR3 sequences, about 7% found once; its top ten account for 12%. The J gene is TRBJ2-3, the V gene TRBV4-3; D is undetermined. Material: blood, either unsorted or a sorted T cell fraction (not recorded which). The clonotype comes from a male donor with ankylosing spondylitis or in good health (not recorded which). CDR3 sequence reads: CASSPQAGDTQYF. DNA of the CDR3: TGCGCCAGCAGCCCCCAGGCAGGAGATACGCAGTATTTT.